This T cell receptor beta chain was identified in a study of T cell responses to AZD1222 COVID-19 vaccine. Study-level findings and limits: Only after the peak T cell response were repertoires sampled. There were mostly white British donors and more females than males, and clonal diversity was possibly underestimated.

TCRdb keeps only in-frame clones here, not all; method: immunoSEQ multiplex PCR. The repertoire has 100,000 to 150,000 clones, roughly 87% of them found once; the top ten carry approximately 1.5%. Remarks on this clone: Its cognate antigen is unknown.

The sequence derives from an adult in good health. The material sequenced was peripheral blood, taken on day 0 of AZD1222 vaccination.

CDR3 in DNA: TGCAGTGCTAGTCGTTGGGGTAGACAGCTCAAAGACTCCTACGAGCAGTACTTC. Amino acid sequence: CSASRWGRQLKDSYEQYF. The genes are TRBV20-1 and TRBJ2-7; possibly TRBD1 for D (5 bases). CDR1 is DFQATT, CDR2 SNEGSKA, per germline (reference sequence). The CDR3 sequence is 18 residues long. The germline V and J ends were trimmed by 3 bases and 0 bases, with 24 bases remaining between them.